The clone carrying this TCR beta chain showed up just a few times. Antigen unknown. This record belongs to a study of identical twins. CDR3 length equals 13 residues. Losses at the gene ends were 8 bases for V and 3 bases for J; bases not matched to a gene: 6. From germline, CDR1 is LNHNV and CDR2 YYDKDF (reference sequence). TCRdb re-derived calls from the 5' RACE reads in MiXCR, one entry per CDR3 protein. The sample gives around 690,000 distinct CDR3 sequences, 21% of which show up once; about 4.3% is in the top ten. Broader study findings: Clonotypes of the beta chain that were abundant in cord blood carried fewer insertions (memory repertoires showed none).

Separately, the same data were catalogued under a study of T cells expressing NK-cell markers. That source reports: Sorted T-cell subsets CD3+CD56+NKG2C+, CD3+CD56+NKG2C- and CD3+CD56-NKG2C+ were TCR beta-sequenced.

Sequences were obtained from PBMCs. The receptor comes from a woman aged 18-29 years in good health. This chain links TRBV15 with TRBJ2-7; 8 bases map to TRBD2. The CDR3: CATSTGTSYEQYF. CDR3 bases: TGTGCCACCTCTACCGGGACTAGCTACGAGCAGTACTTC.